Shown below are 19 T cell receptor beta chains from a single sample sequenced in a study of OX40 agonist ivuxolimab in advanced cancers. Libraries were prepared by immunoSEQ multiplex PCR; TCRdb keeps only in-frame clonotypes and omits some of them. Seen here are fewer than 90,000 clones, about 85% observed once, and the top ten hold less than 4%. The starting material was CD4+ or CD8+ T cells sorted from blood, obtained in a trial of the OX40 agonist ivuxolimab. The receptors originated from an adult with an advanced solid tumor such as melanoma, head and neck, liver or kidney cancer.

The rearrangement links TRBV7-9 to TRBJ1-6; possible D gene TRBD1, 5 bases. Germline V gene sequence: CDR1 SEHNR, CDR2 FQNEAQ (reference sequence). V lost 7 bases to trimming and J lost 5 bases, with 18 bases between them. CDR3 size: 16 residues. The CDR3 sequence is CASTDARTKNNSPLHF. CDR3 nucleotide sequence: TGTGCCAGCACCGACGCCCGGACAAAGAATAATTCACCCCTCCACTTT.

V usage is TRBV6-5 and J usage is TRBJ1-1, with unresolved D. The CDR3 sequence is 14 residues long. V was pared by 6 bases and J by 1 base, with 12 bases between. Germline assignment: CDR1 MNHEY and CDR2 SVGAGI. The CDR3 DNA reads as TGTGCCAGCAGCCCTTTAAGCGGGAACACTGAAGCTTTCTTT. Its protein is CASSPLSGNTEAFF.

The V call is TRBV25-1, the J call TRBJ1-2, with 8 bases lining up with TRBD1. This CDR3 spans 14 amino acids. Losses at the gene ends were 1 base for V and 6 bases for J; bases not matched to a gene: 4. Germline CDR1 is MGHDK and CDR2 is SYGVNS. CDR3 loop: CASSESTDRDGYTF. CDR3 DNA: TGTGCCAGCAGTGAATCGACGGACAGGGATGGCTACACCTTC.

The chain uses TRBV19 and TRBJ2-3; D tentatively reads TRBD1 or TRBD2 (5 bases each). V was shortened by 7 bases and J by 1 base, with 12 bases between the two germline ends. CDR1 is LNHDA and CDR2 is SQIVND in the germline V gene (reference sequence). The CDR3 spans 14 residues. CDR3 region: CASTRDGRTDTQYF. The CDR3 DNA sequence: TGTGCCAGTACCCGGGACGGACGCACAGATACGCAGTATTTT. The full variable domain, rest sourced from reference TRBV19 and TRBJ2-3, is DGGITQSPKYLFRKEGQNVTLSCEQNLNHDAMYWYRQDPGQGLRLIYYSQIVNDFQKGDIAEGYSVSREKKESFPLTVTSAQKNPTAFYLCASTRDGRTDTQYFGPGTRLTVL.

The gene calls are TRBV27 and TRBJ2-7, with D perhaps TRBD1 (6 bases). CDR3 length: 12 residues. Germline CDR1 is MNHEY and CDR2 is SMNVEV (reference sequence). The V and J ends lost 5 bases and 3 bases respectively, with 8 bases between them. CDR3 loop: CASSPQGYEQYF. The CDR3 DNA is TGTGCCAGCAGTCCACAGGGCTACGAGCAGTACTTC.

The chain is built from TRBV27 and TRBJ1-6, with a possible D match to TRBD1 (6 bases). The CDR3 is made up of 15 amino acids. The germline V and J ends were trimmed by 0 bases and 6 bases, with 9 bases remaining between them. Germline V lookup: CDR1 MNHEY, CDR2 SMNVEV (reference sequence). CDR3: CASSLSGAINSPLHF. In nucleotides, the CDR3 is TGTGCCAGCAGTTTATCGGGGGCGATTAATTCACCCCTCCACTTT.

The chain carries TRBV29-1 and TRBJ2-7, with TRBD1 as a possible D gene (6 bases). The V gene lost 3 bases and the J gene lost 5 bases, with 17 bases spanning the gap. Germline V gene lookup returns CDR1 SQVTM and CDR2 ANQGSEA. The CDR3 sequence is 14 residues long. This CDR3 is CSVDLGGRGDEQYF. In nucleotides, the CDR3 is TGCAGCGTTGATTTAGGGGGACGAGGGGACGAGCAGTACTTC.

This chain uses TRBV27 with TRBJ2-1; TRBD2 is a possible D gene (6 bases). With 6 bases removed from V and 4 bases from J, the gap between germline ends came to 16 bases. The CDR3 runs to 15 residues. Germline V gives CDR1 MNHEY, CDR2 SMNVEV (reference sequence). CDR3 sequence (DNA): TGTGCCAGCAGGGACCGAGGGGCGGGATACAATGAGCAGTTCTTC. It is translated as CASRDRGAGYNEQFF.

The CDR3 here is CASSLYGSRNEQFF. CDR3 nucleotide sequence: TGTGCCAGCAGCCTTTACGGGAGTAGGAATGAGCAGTTCTTC. This chain links TRBV6-5 with TRBJ2-1; the D gene is possibly TRBD2 (6 bases). The V and J ends lost 6 bases and 7 bases respectively, with 16 bases between them. The germline V gene has CDR1 MNHEY and CDR2 SVGAGI. There are 14 residues in the CDR3.

The chain combines TRBV18 with TRBJ2-5; no clear D gene. The CDR3 has 13 residues. The V end was cut by 2 bases, the J end by 4 bases, with 8 bases between. The germline V gene encodes CDR1 KGHSH and CDR2 LQKENI. The CDR3: CASSPTLGETQYF. Written as DNA, the CDR3 is TGTGCCAGCTCACCAACCCTGGGAGAGACCCAGTACTTC. The complete variable domain, with remaining parts taken from reference TRBV18 and TRBJ2-5, reads NAGVMQNPRHLVRRRGQEARLRCSPMKGHSHVYWYRQLPEEGLKFMVYLQKENIIDESGMPKERFSAEFPKEGPSILRIQQVVRGDSAAYFCASSPTLGETQYFGPGTRLLVL.

The chain carries TRBV19 and TRBJ1-2; perhaps TRBD1 as D (5 bases). The germline V gene encodes CDR1 LNHDA and CDR2 SQIVND (reference sequence). The CDR3 contains 15 residues. Trimming pared 1 base from V and 4 bases from J, leaving 13 bases between. CDR3 sequence: CASSIAGKGTYGYTF. CDR3 DNA sequence: TGTGCCAGTAGTATAGCGGGTAAGGGGACCTATGGCTACACCTTC.

This clone was detected once. This chain connects TRBV5-4 to TRBJ2-2; D remains unclear. The V gene lost 6 bases and the J gene lost 2 bases, with 11 bases spanning the gap. This CDR3 has 14 residues. Germline lookup yields CDR1 SGHNT and CDR2 YYREEE (reference sequence). The DNA for the CDR3 is TGTGCCAGCATCTCCTCATTTAACACCGGGGAGCTGTTTTTT. This translates into CASISSFNTGELFF.

The chain couples TRBV7-3 to TRBJ2-1; D remains unclear. Trimming removed 2 bases from V and 4 bases from J, with 3 bases in between. The CDR3 is 12 residues long. The germline V gene encodes CDR1 SGHTA and CDR2 FQGTGA. The CDR3 nucleotides read TGTGCCAGCAGCTTAGATTACAATGAGCAGTTCTTC. Its protein product is CASSLDYNEQFF.

The chain recombines TRBV30 with TRBJ2-1; 13 bases align to TRBD2. The V gene's germline CDR1 is GTSNPN and CDR2 SVGIG (reference sequence). This CDR3 comprises 15 residues. Unmatched junction bases numbered 9, after V lost 6 bases and J lost 7 bases. The CDR3 DNA follows: TGTGCCTGCCCCGCCGGGACTAGCGGGACGAATGAGCAGTTCTTC. Protein: CACPAGTSGTNEQFF.

This chain joins TRBV7-2 and TRBJ1-4; 8 positions match TRBD1. V dropped 5 bases and J dropped 8; count of bases not matched to a gene: 7. The CDR3 contains 14 residues. Germline V gene data show CDR1 as SGHTA and CDR2 as FQGNSA. The CDR3, as DNA: TGTGCCAGCAGCCCTGGGACAGGAAGCGAAAAACTGTTTTTT. Amino acid sequence: CASSPGTGSEKLFF.

The chain carries TRBV5-4 and TRBJ2-2, with 9 nucleotides matching TRBD2. CDR1 SGHNT and CDR2 YYREEE come from the germline V gene (reference sequence). The CDR3 has 17 amino acids. The J segment lost 2 bases and the V segment lost 2 bases, leaving 7 bases of the junction unmatched. The CDR3 reads CASSLGLAGLNTGELFF. The CDR3 bases are TGTGCCAGCAGCTTAGGTCTAGCGGGGCTTAACACCGGGGAGCTGTTTTTT.

The chain couples TRBV27 to TRBJ2-1; D may be TRBD1 (7 bases). Germline CDR1 and CDR2: MNHEY and SMNVEV (reference sequence). CDR3 length: 15 residues. Trimming took 5 bases from V and 0 from J, leaving 11 bases between them. The CDR3 DNA is TGTGCCAGCAGTCGACAGGGAGGCTCCTACAATGAGCAGTTCTTC. Its protein is CASSRQGGSYNEQFF.

The genes are TRBV30 and TRBJ1-2, with 8 bases lining up with TRBD1. This CDR3 spans 14 amino acids. From germline, CDR1 is GTSNPN and CDR2 SVGIG (reference sequence). After removal of 4 bases from V and 4 bases from J, the junction contained 8 bases not matched to a gene. The CDR3, as DNA: TGTGCCTGGACTACGGACAGGGTTGGCTATGGCTACACCTTC. Amino acids: CAWTTDRVGYGYTF.

The count of this clone is one. This chain connects TRBV5-1 to TRBJ1-5; tentative D call: TRBD1 (5 bases). V was trimmed by 3 bases and J by 4 bases, leaving 14 bases between them. The CDR3 sequence is 15 residues long. Germline-derived CDR1 and CDR2 are SGHRS and YFSETQ. The CDR3 DNA follows: TGCGCCAGCAGCTCCCTCGGGGGGATTAATCAGCCCCAGCATTTT. This sequence encodes CASSSLGGINQPQHF.